The 30 T cell receptor beta chains in this list originate from one sample, sequenced in a study of T cells in Graves' hyperthyroidism and ophthalmopathy. Authors of the study amplified TCR beta CDR3 regions from RNA transcripts. HTBI primers drove first-round RT-PCR of the TCR CDR3. TCRdb recomputed calls from the multiplex PCR reads with MiXCR, one row per CDR3 protein. This sample yields 750,000 to 950,000 distinct CDR3 sequences, of which around 38% are seen a single time; approximately 10% belongs to the top ten. Sequencing was carried out using blood. The receptors originated from a man between 18 and 35 years old with Graves' hyperthyroidism.

At least ten counts were recorded for this clonotype. V is TRBV2 and J is TRBJ1-3; unclear D gene. The ends were cut back, 3 bases at V and 3 bases at J, with 6 bases in the middle. CDR3 length: 13 residues. CDR1 and CDR2 (germline): SNHLY, FYNNEI. CDR3 in amino acids: CASSEGNGNTIYF. CDR3 DNA: TGTGCCAGCAGTGAGGGGAATGGAAACACCATATATTTT. Complete variable domain (other parts from reference TRBV2 and TRBJ1-3): EPEVTQTPSHQVTQMGQEVILRCVPISNHLYFYWYRQILGQKVEFLVSFYNNEISEKSEIFDDQFSVERPDGSNFTLKIRSTKLEDSAMYFCASSEGNGNTIYFGEGSWLTVV.

This clonotype has more than one count but fewer than ten. The chain is built from TRBV19 and TRBJ1-5, with D perhaps TRBD1 (5 bases). The CDR3 totals 19 residues. The germline V and J ends were trimmed by 5 bases and 4 bases, with 27 bases remaining between them. Germline lookup yields CDR1 LNHDA and CDR2 SQIVND (reference sequence). As DNA, the CDR3 is TGTGCCAGTAGTCCCCCTCCCTCAGGGAAGGGAGGACCAAATCAGCCCCAGCATTTT. It translates to CASSPPPSGKGGPNQPQHF.

The V call is TRBV15, the J call TRBJ1-2; D gene unclear. The CDR3 is 14 residues long. The germline V gene has CDR1 LNHNV and CDR2 YYDKDF (reference sequence). Deletions cut 0 bases from V and 3 bases from J, with 8 bases between. DNA for the CDR3: TGTGCCACCAGCAGAGAGGACCGCTACTATGGCTACACCTTC. Translation gives CATSREDRYYGYTF. Full variable domain (remainder filled in from reference TRBV15 and TRBJ1-2): DAMVIQNPRYQVTQFGKPVTLSCSQTLNHNVMYWYQQKSSQAPKLLFHYYDKDFNNEADTPDNFQSRRPNTSFCFLDIRSPGLGDTAMYLCATSREDRYYGYTFGSGTRLTVV.

This clonotype appeared a few times. No DNA is shown, since the ends of the CDR3 on it are uncertain; the CDR3 is the one TCRdb lists. CDR3 residues: CASSFGSGQGLYEQYF. V gene TRBV11-3 combines with J gene TRBJ2-7; the table's D call of TRBD1 was not tested on the DNA. Per the germline V gene, CDR1 is SGHNT and CDR2 is YENEEA. The CDR3 comprises 16 residues, both ends counted.

Ten or more counts support this clonotype. The chain employs TRBV5-1 and TRBJ2-7; D remains unclear. Between the trimmed V and J ends, which lost 0 bases and 2 bases, there was a span of 12 bases. The CDR3 length is 15 residues. Germline assignment: CDR1 SGHRS and CDR2 YFSETQ. Written as DNA, the CDR3 is TGCGCCAGCAGCTTGGAGAGCCACCTAGCCTACGAGCAGTACTTC. It specifies CASSLESHLAYEQYF.

Ten or more counts support this clonotype. V gene TRBV29-1 combines with J gene TRBJ1-5, with 7 nucleotides matching TRBD1. Germline V CDR1 and CDR2: SQVTM, ANQGSEA. This CDR3 comprises 13 residues. Trimming cost V 7 bases and J 7 bases; bases outside gene matches: 10. The CDR3 region has the DNA TGCAGCGCCCAAACAGGGGATTACCAGCCCCAGCATTTT. Its protein is CSAQTGDYQPQHF.

The chain has TRBV2 and TRBJ2-3, with D perhaps matching TRBD1 or TRBD2 (5 bases each). Per the germline V gene, CDR1 is SNHLY and CDR2 is FYNNEI. CDR3 length equals 15 residues. V gave up 2 bases and J gave up 0 bases, with 9 bases separating them. The CDR3 DNA reads as TGTGCCAGCAGTGAATTGGGACCTAGCACAGATACGCAGTATTTT. Translated, it gives CASSELGPSTDTQYF.

This rearrangement joins TRBV7-2 to TRBJ2-7, with 7 bases matching TRBD2. This CDR3 is 14 amino acids long. Germline V lookup: CDR1 SGHTA, CDR2 FQGNSA. V dropped 0 bases and J dropped 4; count of bases not matched to a gene: 3. The CDR3, as DNA: TGTGCCAGCAGCTTAGCAGGGAGGGAATACGAGCAGTACTTC. Translated, it gives CASSLAGREYEQYF.

This clonotype was found a few times. The chain recombines TRBV7-9 with TRBJ1-1, with D unclear. The germline V gene encodes CDR1 SEHNR and CDR2 FQNEAQ (reference sequence). This CDR3 has 16 amino acids. V was cut by 1 base and J by 5 bases, with 17 bases left in between. CDR3 in DNA: TGTGCCAGCAGCTTAGGGCGGGGTGTAGGGTGGACTGAAGCTTTCTTT. Protein product: CASSLGRGVGWTEAFF.

About this clonotype itself: A read error may account for a junction end that differs from germline. This chain connects TRBV5-5 to TRBJ2-5; TRBD1 aligns across 7 bases. CDR3 length: 15 residues. Germline V CDR1 and CDR2: SGHKS, YYEKEE (reference sequence). The DNA of the CDR3 is TGCGCCAGCAGCCAATCGACAGGGAAACAAGAGACCCAGTACTTC. Amino acid sequence: CASSQSTGKQETQYF.

The rearrangement links TRBV7-2 to TRBJ2-7, with D maybe TRBD2 (7 bases). With 4 bases removed from V and 9 bases from J, the gap between germline ends came to 16 bases. CDR3 length: 13 residues. Germline V lookup: CDR1 SGHTA, CDR2 FQGNSA. For the CDR3, the DNA is TGTGCCAGCAGCTCCCGGGCGGGGGCCGGGCAGTACTTC. Amino acids: CASSSRAGAGQYF.

This clonotype was seen ten or more times. The rearrangement joins TRBV10-2 to TRBJ1-5; D gene ambiguous. V was cut by 1 base and J by 5 bases, with 3 bases left in between. Germline V gene sequence: CDR1 WSHSY, CDR2 SAAADI. CDR3 length: 12 amino acids. The CDR3: CASSELYQPQHF. In nucleotides, the CDR3 is TGCGCCAGCAGTGAGTTGTATCAGCCCCAGCATTTT.

At least ten counts were recorded for this clonotype. The CDR3 reads CATSSAPGPAYEQYF. CDR3 nucleotide sequence: TGTGCCACCAGCAGCGCACCGGGTCCTGCCTACGAGCAGTACTTC. The V and J genes are TRBV15 and TRBJ2-7, with D unresolved. The V end was cut by 3 bases, the J end by 2 bases, with 14 bases between. CDR3 size: 15 residues. CDR1 is LNHNV and CDR2 is YYDKDF in the germline V gene (reference sequence).

The chain links TRBV10-3 to TRBJ1-5; TRBD1 matches 10 bases. The junction had 8 bases not matched to a gene; V was cut back by 10 bases and J by 2 bases. This CDR3 region has 15 residues. CDR1 is ENHRY, CDR2 SYGVKD, per germline. This CDR3 reads CATGTGAPGNQPQHF. CDR3 nucleotides: TGTGCCACCGGGACAGGGGCCCCGGGCAATCAGCCCCAGCATTTT.

This clonotype was picked up many times. The rearrangement links TRBV10-3 to TRBJ2-5; a weak D match, TRBD2 (5 bases). The V gene's germline CDR1 is ENHRY and CDR2 SYGVKD. V was clipped by 4 bases and J by 0 bases, with 9 bases between them. This CDR3 comprises 14 residues. The CDR3 sequence: CAISALSDQETQYF. The CDR3, as DNA: TGTGCCATCAGTGCCCTTAGCGACCAAGAGACCCAGTACTTC.

The V and J genes are TRBV10-3 and TRBJ1-1; D unresolved. The CDR3 covers 11 residues. The V end lost 9 bases, the J end lost 1 base, and 6 bases lay between the germline ends. Germline loops: CDR1 ENHRY, CDR2 SYGVKD. The CDR3 DNA reads as TGTGCCATTTCGAGGAACACTGAAGCTTTCTTT. Translation gives CAISRNTEAFF.

The V gene is TRBV11-2, the J gene TRBJ1-1; 9 bases match TRBD1. The CDR3 contains 19 residues. V gave up 4 bases and J gave up 3 bases; unmatched junction bases: 18. Germline lookup yields CDR1 SGHAT and CDR2 FQNNGV. CDR3 nucleotides: TGTGCCAGCAGCTCCGCGGCCGGGACAGGGAGTATCATTGACACTGAAGCTTTCTTT. Translating it yields CASSSAAGTGSIIDTEAFF.

The genes are TRBV4-1 and TRBJ1-5; 9 bases fit TRBD1. The CDR3 is made up of 17 amino acids. Germline lookup yields CDR1 MGHRA and CDR2 YSYEKL. The trim removed 0 bases at V and 2 bases at J, leaving 5 bases unmatched. CDR3 residues: CASSQDGGQGGNQPQHF. The CDR3 DNA sequence: TGCGCCAGCAGCCAAGATGGGGGACAGGGTGGCAATCAGCCCCAGCATTTT.

The chain uses TRBV7-2 and TRBJ2-7; 8 bases match TRBD2. Trimming at V came to 5 bases and at J to 6 bases, leaving 12 bases not matched to a gene. This CDR3 region has 15 residues. Germline V gene data show CDR1 as SGHTA and CDR2 as FQGNSA. CDR3 coding DNA: TGTGCCAGCAGCCGCCCGGGACTAGGAGCTCCCGAGCAGTACTTC. Translation: CASSRPGLGAPEQYF.

The V call is TRBV5-1, the J call TRBJ2-7; D is perhaps TRBD1 (6 bases). Germline values: CDR1 SGHRS, CDR2 YFSETQ. V was shortened by 6 bases and J by 1 base, with 11 bases between the two germline ends. The CDR3 has 13 amino acids. CDR3 DNA sequence: TGCGCCAGCACGGACAGCCTTTCCTACGAGCAGTACTTC. Amino acid sequence: CASTDSLSYEQYF.

This clonotype showed up many times. Written as DNA, the CDR3 is TGCAGCGTGGCTGATGTGGGGGGCGAGCAGTACTTC. This sequence encodes CSVADVGGEQYF. The V and J genes are TRBV29-1 and TRBJ2-7; D might be TRBD2 (6 bases). Germline loops: CDR1 SQVTM, CDR2 ANQGSEA. Trimming cost V 6 bases and J 6 bases, with 15 bases left between them. The CDR3 loop spans 12 amino acids.

The J gene is TRBJ1-5, the V gene TRBV7-2; perhaps TRBD1 as D (6 bases). V lost 3 bases, J lost 5 bases, and 11 bases lay in between. The CDR3 spans 14 residues. In germline, CDR1 is SGHTA, CDR2 FQGNSA. The CDR3 nucleotides read TGTGCCAGCAGCTTCGGGGGCGCGGATCAGCCCCAGCATTTT. Protein: CASSFGGADQPQHF.

This clonotype was found many times. This chain uses TRBV7-9 with TRBJ1-1; D unresolved. Germline V lookup: CDR1 SEHNR, CDR2 FQNEAQ (reference sequence). Trimming left V 3 bases short and J 8 bases short, with 16 bases between. The CDR3 extends over 14 amino acids. CDR3 sequence reads: CASSFLDSLAEAFF. The CDR3 region has the DNA TGTGCCAGCAGCTTTCTAGACTCCCTGGCCGAAGCTTTCTTT. Drawing the rest from reference TRBV7-9 and TRBJ1-1, the complete variable domain is DTGVSQNPRHKITKRGQNVTFRCDPISEHNRLYWYRQTLGQGPEFLTYFQNEAQLEKSRLLSDRFSAERPKGSFSTLEIQRTEQGDSAMYLCASSFLDSLAEAFFGQGTRLTVV.

This clonotype was seen many times. The junction departs from the called germline gene at one end, perhaps through a read error. J is TRBJ2-5 and V is TRBV7-7; possible D gene TRBD2, 5 bases. This CDR3 is built from 14 residues. The germline V gene encodes CDR1 SSHAT and CDR2 FNYEAQ (reference sequence). The CDR3 nucleotides are TGTGCTAGCAGCTCGGCGGGCCGCCAAGAGACCCAGTACTTC. This codes for CASSSAGRQETQYF.

This chain links TRBV5-1 with TRBJ2-5; D is unresolved. Germline V lookup: CDR1 SGHRS, CDR2 YFSETQ. The CDR3 is 13 residues long. Between the trimmed V and J ends, which lost 3 bases and 7 bases, there was a span of 13 bases. CDR3 DNA sequence: TGCGCCAGCAGCTCGAAGATCCCGGCGACCCAGTACTTC. This sequence encodes CASSSKIPATQYF.

The chain has TRBV29-1 and TRBJ1-3; no firm D call. Trimming took off 7 bases at V and 8 bases at J, with 15 bases between the two ends. The germline V gene encodes CDR1 SQVTM and CDR2 ANQGSEA. CDR3 length: 12 amino acids. The CDR3 DNA sequence: TGCAGCGCCTACACGAGTGGCTACACCATATATTTT. Translating gives CSAYTSGYTIYF.

This sequence joins TRBV7-9 and TRBJ1-2, with D possibly matching TRBD1 (6 bases). The V and J ends lost 5 bases and 4 bases respectively, with 20 bases between them. This CDR3 has 16 residues. In germline, CDR1 is SEHNR, CDR2 FQNEAQ (reference sequence). CDR3 DNA: TGTGCCAGCAGCGCTGACAGGACGAATGGGGGCTATGGCTACACCTTC. The encoded protein is CASSADRTNGGYGYTF.

This clonotype was seen repeatedly, ten times or more. The J gene is TRBJ2-7, the V gene TRBV20-1, with 9 bases lining up with TRBD1. This CDR3 is built from 13 residues. The J segment lost 3 bases and the V segment lost 7 bases, leaving 7 bases of the junction unmatched. Per germline, CDR1 DFQATT and CDR2 SNEGSKA (reference sequence). The CDR3 reads CSVVPGQGYEQYF. Written as DNA, the CDR3 is TGCAGTGTGGTGCCGGGACAGGGCTACGAGCAGTACTTC.

The chain couples TRBV13 to TRBJ1-5; tentatively, D is TRBD1 (5 bases). CDR1 is PRHDT and CDR2 is FYEKMQ in the germline V gene (reference sequence). V lost 2 bases and J 2 bases, leaving 19 bases between the germline ends. CDR3 length: 18 residues. The CDR3 coding sequence is TGTGCCAGCAGCTTACGGCCGGGACCGGCAGGGTGCAATCAGCCCCAGCATTTT. Its protein is CASSLRPGPAGCNQPQHF.

The DNA of the CDR3 is TGTGCCACCAGCAGGCACCCCGTACAGGACACTGAAGCTTTCTTT. Translated: CATSRHPVQDTEAFF. V gene TRBV15 combines with J gene TRBJ1-1; D is possibly TRBD1 (5 bases). Germline CDR1 and CDR2: LNHNV and YYDKDF (reference sequence). CDR3 length equals 15 residues. Trimming stripped 3 bases from V and 3 bases from J, with 14 bases between.